This entry describes one TCR beta chain. Alongside a J-beta primer mix, a sample-barcoded 5' primer served in a second PCR lasting 7 to 11 cycles. All cDNA molecules were each tagged by a template-switch adaptor with 12 random nucleotides. TCRdb recomputed calls from the 5' RACE reads with MiXCR, one row per CDR3 protein. The data hold approximately 1,100,000 distinct CDR3 sequences, with 45% observed a single time. The CDR3 runs to 11 residues. Looked up from germline, CDR1 is MNHEY and CDR2 is SVGEGT. The V gene lost 8 bases and the J gene lost 6 bases, with 9 bases spanning the gap. The sample comes from a study of blood T cells in healthy people across ages.

This sequence joins TRBV6-2 or TRBV6-3 and TRBJ2-3, with D unclear. The sample was blood. This sequence was found in a woman in her sixties in good health. CDR3 region: CASRWRDTQYF. The DNA of the CDR3 is TGTGCCAGCCGTTGGCGCGATACGCAGTATTTT.